The 12 T cell receptor beta chains reported below all come from one sample, sequenced in a study of blood T cell repertoires in COVID-19. Method: immunoSEQ multiplex PCR; TCRdb's copy keeps in-frame clones and lacks some. The sample holds fewer than 300,000 clones, 80% to 95% seen once. Input material: PBMCs or T cells enriched from blood (not recorded which). The receptors were gathered from a woman in her thirties who had recovered from COVID-19.

This chain connects TRBV5-1 to TRBJ2-5, with TRBD1 identical over 9 bases. CDR3 size: 17 residues. Germline CDR1 SGHRS, CDR2 YFSETQ. Unmatched junction bases numbered 13, after V lost 3 bases and J lost 4 bases. The CDR3 sequence is CASSYLGQGTALETQYF. The CDR3 DNA is TGCGCCAGCAGCTATCTTGGACAGGGGACTGCTCTAGAGACCCAGTACTTC. The full variable domain, with the rest looked up from reference TRBV5-1 and TRBJ2-5, is KAGVTQTPRYLIKTRGQQVTLSCSPISGHRSVSWYQQTPGQGLQFLFEYFSETQRNKGNFPGRFSGRQFSNSRSEMNVSTLELGDSALYLCASSYLGQGTALETQYFGPGTRLLVL.

V usage is TRBV6-1 and J usage is TRBJ2-1, with 7 bases aligning to TRBD1. This CDR3 is built from 17 residues. Germline V lookup: CDR1 MNHNS, CDR2 SASEGT. V was clipped by 2 bases and J by 4 bases; unmatched bases: 11. The CDR3 loop is CASSEFRGQGVYNEQFF. CDR3 nucleotides: TGTGCCAGCAGTGAATTTAGGGGGCAGGGGGTTTACAATGAGCAGTTCTTC.

The V gene is TRBV28, the J gene TRBJ1-6, with 8 bases fitting TRBD1. Germline assignment: CDR1 MDHEN and CDR2 SYDVKM. The V gene end was trimmed by 6 bases and the J gene end by 9 bases; junction bases not matched to a gene: 10. This CDR3 comprises 15 residues. The CDR3 DNA is TGTGCCAGCAGACCCCAGACAGGGGAAGGTTCACCCCTCCACTTT. It translates to CASRPQTGEGSPLHF.

J is TRBJ1-3 and V is TRBV9; no clear D gene. This CDR3 spans 16 amino acids. Germline assignment: CDR1 SGDLS and CDR2 YYNGEE. The V end lost 0 bases, the J end lost 0 bases, and 10 bases lay between the germline ends. The CDR3 protein is CASSVGVSYSGNTIYF. The CDR3 DNA sequence: TGTGCCAGCAGCGTAGGAGTAAGCTACTCTGGAAACACCATATATTTT. Looking up the rest from reference TRBV9 and TRBJ1-3 gives the full variable domain: DSGVTQTPKHLITATGQRVTLRCSPRSGDLSVYWYQQSLDQGLQFLIQYYNGEERAKGNILERFSAQQFPDLHSELNLSSLELGDSALYFCASSVGVSYSGNTIYFGEGSWLTVV.

V gene TRBV5-6 combines with J gene TRBJ2-5; 12 nucleotides align to TRBD2. There are 15 residues in the CDR3. Germline CDR1 is SGHDT and CDR2 is YYEEEE. The J segment lost 4 bases and the V segment lost 6 bases, leaving 7 bases of the junction unmatched. As DNA, the CDR3 is TGTGCCAGCAATGCACTAGCGGGAGGAGTAGAGACCCAGTACTTC. Amino acid sequence: CASNALAGGVETQYF.

The chain carries TRBV30 and TRBJ2-3, with 12 bases matching TRBD2. V was clipped by 3 bases and J by 4 bases; unmatched bases: 5. This CDR3 contains 15 residues. Germline loops: CDR1 GTSNPN, CDR2 SVGIG (reference sequence). The CDR3 sequence is CAWRKLAGGADTQYF. For the CDR3, the DNA is TGTGCCTGGAGAAAACTAGCGGGAGGAGCAGATACGCAGTATTTT.

This clone was observed a single time. This chain uses TRBV7-2 with TRBJ1-1, with a tentative D call TRBD1 (5 bases). This CDR3 contains 14 residues. The germline gives CDR1 SGHTA, CDR2 FQGNSA. The germline V and J ends were trimmed by 1 base and 7 bases, with 13 bases remaining between them. The CDR3 region is CASSLDGGEIEAFF. The DNA for the CDR3 is TGTGCCAGCAGCTTAGACGGGGGAGAAATTGAAGCTTTCTTT.

The CDR3 reads CASSHRGDTQYF. The CDR3 region has the DNA TGCGCCAGCAGCCACAGGGGCGATACGCAGTATTTT. The chain carries TRBV4-1 and TRBJ2-3; tentative D call: TRBD1 (6 bases). V was pared by 3 bases and J by 6 bases, with 7 bases between. The CDR3 consists of 12 residues. Germline V gene lookup returns CDR1 MGHRA and CDR2 YSYEKL.

The V gene is TRBV19, the J gene TRBJ1-1; no clear D gene. Trimming cost V 3 bases and J 5 bases, with 10 bases left between them. CDR1 LNHDA and CDR2 SQIVND come from the germline V gene (reference sequence). The CDR3 has 13 amino acids. The chain's CDR3 is CASSIGFRTEAFF. Here the CDR3 DNA reads TGTGCCAGTAGTATCGGGTTTAGGACTGAAGCTTTCTTT. The variable domain in full, with the rest retrieved from reference TRBV19 and TRBJ1-1, is DGGITQSPKYLFRKEGQNVTLSCEQNLNHDAMYWYRQDPGQGLRLIYYSQIVNDFQKGDIAEGYSVSREKKESFPLTVTSAQKNPTAFYLCASSIGFRTEAFFGQGTRLTVV.

This clone was detected once. The rearrangement joins TRBV7-2 to TRBJ1-1; TRBD1 might be the D (5 bases). V was pared by 5 bases and J by 1 base, with 11 bases between. The germline V gene has CDR1 SGHTA and CDR2 FQGNSA. The CDR3 has 14 amino acids. CDR3 residues: CASSLTGGNTEAFF. CDR3 bases: TGTGCCAGCAGCCTCACGGGGGGGAACACTGAAGCTTTCTTT.

The chain links TRBV10-2 to TRBJ1-2, with D perhaps matching TRBD1 (6 bases). The CDR3 totals 12 residues. CDR1 WSHSY and CDR2 SAAADI come from the germline V gene. V was shortened by 5 bases and J by 8 bases, with 12 bases between the two germline ends. Here the CDR3 DNA reads TGCGCCAGCAGTCCCATTCAGGGGGGCTACACCTTC. Amino acids: CASSPIQGGYTF.

This chain links TRBV28 with TRBJ2-3, with unresolved D. The CDR3 spans 14 residues. The V and J ends lost 3 bases and 5 bases respectively, with 12 bases between them. Germline CDR1 and CDR2: MDHEN and SYDVKM. The CDR3 bases are TGTGCCAGCAGTTTCGTGCCCAACGGAGATACGCAGTATTTT. Translating gives CASSFVPNGDTQYF.